The 17 T cell receptor beta chains given below trace back to one sample, sequenced in a study of blood T cell repertoires in COVID-19. Sequencing was performed with immunoSEQ multiplex PCR; in TCRdb, only in-frame clones are kept and a portion is missing. Among 150,000 to 200,000 clones, about 86% were seen once, and the ten largest hold around 8.2%. Sequencing was carried out using peripheral blood. These receptors originate from a man in his 60s with acute or convalescent COVID-19.

This chain connects TRBV7-8 to TRBJ1-1, with unresolved D. The CDR3 spans 15 residues. Trimming left V 5 bases short and J 1 base short, with 14 bases between. Germline CDR1 SGHVS, CDR2 FQNEAQ. CDR3 region: CASSGRTMGNTEAFF. CDR3 DNA sequence: TGTGCCAGCAGCGGGAGAACGATGGGGAACACTGAAGCTTTCTTT.

V usage is TRBV6-5 and J usage is TRBJ2-2, with D perhaps matching TRBD1 (6 bases). The CDR3 is made up of 14 amino acids. Germline V gene data show CDR1 as MNHEY and CDR2 as SVGAGI. Trimming took off 6 bases at V and 6 bases at J, with 14 bases between the two ends. CDR3 DNA: TGTGCCAGCAGATTGATGGGGGCGGCCGGGGAGCTGTTTTTT. Translation gives CASRLMGAAGELFF.

V usage is TRBV3-1 (or the pseudogene TRBV3-2) and J usage is TRBJ2-1, with D perhaps matching TRBD2 (6 bases). V lost 1 base, J lost 0 bases, and 7 bases lay in between. This CDR3 region has 15 residues. In germline, CDR1 is LGHDT, CDR2 YNNKEL (reference sequence). The CDR3 loop reads CASSQVGGSYNEQFF. In nucleotides, the CDR3 is TGTGCCAGCAGCCAAGTGGGGGGCTCCTACAATGAGCAGTTCTTC.

The chain employs TRBV9 and TRBJ2-1; TRBD2 agrees at 9 bases. Looked up from germline, CDR1 is SGDLS and CDR2 is YYNGEE. Trimming at V came to 2 bases and at J to 5 bases, leaving 14 bases not matched to a gene. CDR3 length equals 18 residues. The CDR3 protein is CASSVGGRALIPHNEQFF. The DNA of the CDR3 is TGTGCCAGCAGCGTTGGCGGGAGGGCCCTGATTCCCCACAATGAGCAGTTCTTC. Full variable domain (outside the CDR3, taken from reference TRBV9 and TRBJ2-1): DSGVTQTPKHLITATGQRVTLRCSPRSGDLSVYWYQQSLDQGLQFLIQYYNGEERAKGNILERFSAQQFPDLHSELNLSSLELGDSALYFCASSVGGRALIPHNEQFFGPGTRLTVL.

The chain recombines TRBV30 with TRBJ2-3; tentatively, D is TRBD2 (6 bases). V shed 0 bases and J shed 1 base, with 11 bases lying between them. This CDR3 has 15 amino acids. Looked up from germline, CDR1 is GTSNPN and CDR2 is SVGIG (reference sequence). CDR3 bases: TGTGCCTGGAGTGTACGGGGGAGTCGCACAGATACGCAGTATTTT. Residues: CAWSVRGSRTDTQYF.

The rearrangement joins TRBV10-2 to TRBJ1-2; D is uncertain. Per germline, CDR1 WSHSY and CDR2 SAAADI. The CDR3 is made up of 15 amino acids. The V end lost 6 bases, the J end lost 0 bases, and 14 bases lay between the germline ends. CDR3 sequence reads: CASSLGLAANYGYTF. The CDR3, as DNA: TGCGCCAGCAGCCTTGGACTAGCGGCTAACTATGGCTACACCTTC.

CDR3 loop: CATSGPPGLAGDTDTQYF. CDR3 bases: TGTGCCACCAGTGGCCCCCCGGGACTAGCGGGAGACACAGATACGCAGTATTTT. This chain links TRBV24-1 with TRBJ2-3; 14 positions agree with TRBD2. J was trimmed by 2 bases and V by 5 bases; bases with no gene match: 8. This CDR3 has 18 residues. CDR1 KGHDR and CDR2 SFDVKD come from the germline V gene.

This clone has just one count. Written as DNA, the CDR3 is TGTGCCAGCGGACAGGGTTCCGTCTCTGGGGCCAACGTCCTGACTTTC. Translating gives CASGQGSVSGANVLTF. This rearrangement joins TRBV27 to TRBJ2-6; 8 nucleotides agree with TRBD1. The V and J ends lost 8 bases and 0 bases, in that order; junction bases with no gene match: 6. CDR3 length: 16 residues. CDR1 is MNHEY, CDR2 SMNVEV, per germline (reference sequence).

Comment on this clone: Because it lacks the conserved phenylalanine or tryptophan at the end, this CDR3 is likely a read error. No DNA is shown, since the ends of the CDR3 on it are uncertain; the CDR3 is the one TCRdb lists. The chain recombines TRBV27 with TRBJ2-7; TRBD2, the table's D call, was not compared with the DNA. The CDR3 is 11 residues long, ends included. The germline V gene encodes CDR1 MNHEY and CDR2 SMNVEV (reference sequence). CDR3 sequence reads: CASGKPGLAFI.

V gene TRBV5-1 combines with J gene TRBJ2-3; D gene unclear. CDR1 SGHRS and CDR2 YFSETQ come from the germline V gene. The CDR3 covers 14 residues. V gave up 0 bases and J gave up 0 bases, with 5 bases separating them. The CDR3 sequence: CASSLVVSTDTQYF. The CDR3 DNA sequence: TGCGCCAGCAGCTTGGTCGTCAGCACAGATACGCAGTATTTT.

This chain uses TRBV9 with TRBJ1-1; TRBD1 aligns across 7 bases. The junction had 4 bases not matched to a gene; V was cut back by 3 bases and J by 2 bases. CDR1 and CDR2 (germline): SGDLS, YYNGEE. The CDR3 length is 14 residues. The CDR3 nucleotides read TGTGCCAGCAGCGGGGGGACAGCTAACACTGAAGCTTTCTTT. Encoded protein: CASSGGTANTEAFF.

The CDR3 reads CATSAGGESSYEQYF. CDR3 nucleotide sequence: TGTGCCACCAGTGCGGGCGGGGAAAGCTCCTACGAGCAGTACTTC. This sequence joins TRBV24-1 and TRBJ2-7; D is perhaps TRBD2 (6 bases). V was trimmed by 5 bases and J by 0 bases, leaving 13 bases between them. Per the germline V gene, CDR1 is KGHDR and CDR2 is SFDVKD. The CDR3 has 15 residues.

This chain uses TRBV19 with TRBJ2-1; 7 bases are a match to TRBD2. Losses at the gene ends were 1 base for V and 4 bases for J; bases not matched to a gene: 10. Germline CDR1 is LNHDA and CDR2 is SQIVND (reference sequence). The CDR3 has 17 residues. CDR3: CASSIAPSGLTYNEQFF. The CDR3 DNA follows: TGTGCCAGTAGTATAGCCCCTAGCGGCCTGACTTACAATGAGCAGTTCTTC.

This rearrangement joins TRBV7-3 to TRBJ2-7; 7 nucleotides match TRBD1. The V segment lost 5 bases and the J segment 6 bases; nucleotides outside the gene matches: 4. The CDR3 length is 12 residues. Germline V gives CDR1 SGHTA, CDR2 FQGTGA. The DNA of the CDR3 is TGTGCCAGCAGCCTCGCAGGGGGCGAGCAGTACTTC. Its translation is CASSLAGGEQYF.

The chain joins TRBV5-1 to TRBJ1-4; D possibly corresponds to TRBD1 (6 bases). Germline CDR1 is SGHRS and CDR2 is YFSETQ. With 4 bases removed from V and 5 bases from J, the gap between germline ends came to 9 bases. The CDR3 loop spans 13 amino acids. In nucleotides, the CDR3 is TGCGCCAGCAGCCAACAGGGAAATGAAAAACTGTTTTTT. Translated: CASSQQGNEKLFF.

The J gene is TRBJ2-1, the V gene TRBV6-6; TRBD2 matches at 10 bases. Germline values: CDR1 MNHNY, CDR2 SVGAGI (reference sequence). This CDR3 is built from 14 residues. Losses at the gene ends were 2 bases for V and 12 bases for J; bases not matched to a gene: 7. CDR3 nucleotide sequence: TGTGCCAGCAGTTACGGGGCTAGCGGGAGCGGGCAGTTCTTC. Amino acids: CASSYGASGSGQFF.

The V gene is TRBV30, the J gene TRBJ1-6, with D perhaps matching TRBD1 (5 bases). Per germline, CDR1 GTSNPN and CDR2 SVGIG (reference sequence). This CDR3 contains 16 residues. The V end lost 3 bases, the J end lost 7 bases, and 19 bases lay between the germline ends. The DNA for the CDR3 is TGTGCCTGGAGAGAGGGACTGCGGAATTGGAATTCACCCCTCCACTTT. Protein: CAWREGLRNWNSPLHF. The variable domain in full, completed from reference TRBV30 and TRBJ1-6, reads SQTIHQWPATLVQPVGSPLSLECTVEGTSNPNLYWYRQAAGRGLQLLFYSVGIGQISSEVPQNLSASRPQDRQFILSSKKLLLSDSGFYLCAWREGLRNWNSPLHFGNGTRLTVT.